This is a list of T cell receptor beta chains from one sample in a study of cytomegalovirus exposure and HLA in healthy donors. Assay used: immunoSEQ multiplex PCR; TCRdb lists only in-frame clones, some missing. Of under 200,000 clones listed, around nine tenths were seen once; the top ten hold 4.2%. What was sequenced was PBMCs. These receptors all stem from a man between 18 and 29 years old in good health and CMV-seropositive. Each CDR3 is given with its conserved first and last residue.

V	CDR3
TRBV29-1	CSVLPGTSEYNEQFF
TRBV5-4	CASSLGGSRYGYTF
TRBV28	CATLSGATYEQYF
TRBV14	CASSPRWGRVAGGGEQFF
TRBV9	CASSVGGSGSSYEQYF
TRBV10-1	CASSVSLAYNEQFF
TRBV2	CASCYSSYEQYF
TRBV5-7	CASSVDRLGYTEAFF
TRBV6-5	CASSYSTGGYTF
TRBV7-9	CASRGGQKYEQYF